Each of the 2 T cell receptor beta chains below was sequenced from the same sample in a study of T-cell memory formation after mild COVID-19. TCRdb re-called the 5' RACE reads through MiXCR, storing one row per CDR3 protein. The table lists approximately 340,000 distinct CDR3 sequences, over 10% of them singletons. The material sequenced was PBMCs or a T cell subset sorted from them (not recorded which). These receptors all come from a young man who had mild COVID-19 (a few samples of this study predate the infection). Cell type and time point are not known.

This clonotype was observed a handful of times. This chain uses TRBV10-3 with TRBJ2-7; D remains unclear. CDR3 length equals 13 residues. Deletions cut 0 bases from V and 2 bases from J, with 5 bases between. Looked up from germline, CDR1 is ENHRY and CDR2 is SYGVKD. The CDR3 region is CAISESRTYEQYF. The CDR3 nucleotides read TGTGCCATCAGTGAGTCACGGACCTACGAGCAGTACTTC.

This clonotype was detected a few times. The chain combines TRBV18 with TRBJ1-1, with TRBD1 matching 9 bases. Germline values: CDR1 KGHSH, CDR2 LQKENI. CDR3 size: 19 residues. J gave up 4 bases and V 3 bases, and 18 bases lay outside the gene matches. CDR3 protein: CASSPRTGTGISTATEAFF. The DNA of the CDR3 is TGTGCCAGCTCACCTCGAACCGGGACAGGGATATCGACAGCCACTGAAGCTTTCTTT.